This T cell receptor beta chain came from a study of T cells in Graves' hyperthyroidism and ophthalmopathy (dated by TCRdb to the late 2010s). Regarding the complete study: Peripheral blood was collected at initial diagnosis, before any treatment. In addition, the study compared T-cell repertoires in thyroid tissue and in blood from five to seven Graves' hyperthyroidism patients. The paper reports TCR Vbeta CDR3 sequencing of approximately 140 peripheral blood samples: over 40 ophthalmopathy, some 80 hyperthyroidism and around 17 progressor patients. To identify TCR V-J signatures that set the groups apart, the researchers used a discovery cohort of about a hundred patients, made up of about 44 with Graves' ophthalmopathy and 57 with stable Graves' hyperthyroidism. Following sampling, methimazole starting at 30 mg daily was given to hyperthyroidism patients, and high-dose intravenous methylprednisolone was given to ophthalmopathy patients. An independent validation cohort of around 19 hyperthyroidism patients and about 15 patients who later progressed to ophthalmopathy tested prospective prediction of ophthalmopathy. The 90 or so discovery patients were randomly split 7:3 into training and test sets.

The TCR beta CDR3 regions were amplified from the RNA transcripts. A first-round RT-PCR of the TCR CDR3 used the HTBI primer set with the Qiagen OneStep RT-PCR kit. The libraries were constructed in a second round of multiplex PCR and then size-selected and purified. Paired-end sequencing of the libraries was performed with 100 bp reads on an Illumina HiSeq2000. The study's processing was this. SOAPnuke was used to process the raw data, removing reads that contained adapters or uncalled bases, had a mean Phred below 15, or lacked an exact match to the constant primer or identifier. COPE v1.2.5 was used to merge high-quality paired reads, and clonotypes were defined as unique nucleotide sequences. MiTCR v1.1 was used to align clonotypes to the IMGT TRBV, TRBD and TRBJ reference segments. Analysis was restricted to V-J combinations with a frequency above 0.0001, which covered approximately 99% of repertoires. The TCS score was defined as F50 (clonal expansion) divided by E x V (chaos), with BLOSUM62-based TCRdist calculated between CDR3 peptides within each V-J. Welch's t-statistics and random forest reduced around 520 V-J features to roughly 13, which were used in a naive Bayes classifier (R e1071). The similarity between thyroid and blood repertoires was quantified using the Morisita-Horn index. The raw public data were reprocessed by TCRdb itself: fastp quality trimming at Q25, MiXCR clonotype calling, in-frame beta chains only. Each record represents a unique CDR3 protein, reported with the most common genes and DNA among its rows. For this entry, the V and J calls and clone size follow TCRdb and not the study's own pipeline. This sample has roughly 800,000 distinct CDR3 sequences in its table, and around 38% of those were observed once. Of the sample, about 9% falls within the top ten clones.

Worth noting for this clonotype: The antigen it binds to is not known. Qualities for individual bases were not recorded, and no much larger clone is one base off.

Graves' hyperthyroidism was defined as stable when no progression to ophthalmopathy occurred over 18 months of follow-up. Hyperthyroidism patients were newly diagnosed, had a disease duration of under 2 months, and were aged 18 to 65 years. Patients with uncontrolled infections, other autoimmune diseases, pregnancy or lactation were excluded. Diagnoses were established on the basis of clinical symptoms, serum thyroxine and TRAb, thyroid ultrasound, and orbital computed tomography. PBMCs were isolated from approximately 10 ml of fresh peripheral blood by Ficoll-Paque density gradient centrifugation. Trizol reagent was used to extract total RNA, and RNA quality was then checked on an Agilent 2100 Bioanalyzer. Beyond this particular receptor, the publication reports: Most expanded thyroid clonotypes (frequency above 0.001) were also detected in blood, a finding suggesting that blood repertoires may reflect thyroid immune responses. Ophthalmopathy was separated from stable hyperthyroidism by a 13 V-J signature model, with approximately 85% sensitivity and about 81% specificity obtained in cross-validation and 80%/75% obtained in testing. Sample size was not statistically predetermined, and blinding of investigators to group allocation was not performed. In validation, the model predicted progression to ophthalmopathy with 55% to 71% sensitivity and 72.22% specificity, a median of 6.5 months before onset.

The clonotype comes from a man aged 18 to 30 with Graves' hyperthyroidism. The sequenced sample consisted of blood.

The encoded CDR3 is CATLGTGVEKLFF. The nucleotide sequence reads as follows: TGTGCCACCCTGGGGACAGGGGTCGAAAAACTGTTTTTT. The chain is assembled from TRBV15 and TRBJ1-4, with 10 central nucleotides matching TRBD1. The CDR3 covers 13 residues, taking in both the cysteine and the phenylalanine. CDR3 DNA is the only sequence kept; it has 39 bases, read in frame from the first base. Reading the germline V gene (reference sequence) gives CDR1 LNHNV and CDR2 YYDKDF. V is cut back by 8 bases and J by 8 bases, with 5 bases in the junction unmatched.